Detailed here is one T cell receptor (beta chain). Its target is not known. The data are from a study of cytomegalovirus exposure and HLA in healthy donors. Study summary: Of the donors genotyped, about 390 in all, about 82% fell in the Caucasian-associated ancestry cluster. Findings and limits, study-wide: There was a cluster of highly shared sequence variants that was likely a sequencing artifact.

The ends were cut back, 2 bases at V and 5 bases at J, with 16 bases in the middle. This CDR3 spans 15 amino acids. Germline values: CDR1 SNHLY, CDR2 FYNNEI. The PCR was carried out with 60 Vbeta primers and 13 Jbeta primers. TCRdb's copy holds only in-frame clones and misses some; the assay was immunoSEQ multiplex PCR. The sample shows more than 150,000 clones, just over 75% of them seen only once. This TCR derives from a man aged 40-55 years in good health and CMV-seronegative. The source material was PBMCs. This chain links TRBV2 with TRBJ2-7; the D gene is possibly TRBD2 (6 bases). This chain's CDR3 is CASSERPGRTHEQYV. Written as DNA, the CDR3 is TGTGCCAGCAGTGAAAGGCCGGGGAGGACCCACGAGCAGTACGTC.